The table lists the clone carrying this T cell receptor (beta chain) with a count of one. As yet, its antigen is unknown. Donors consisted of healthy bone marrow donors. The sample comes from a study of cytomegalovirus exposure and HLA in healthy donors. Per the germline V gene, CDR1 is SQVTM and CDR2 is ANQGSEA. This CDR3 spans 15 amino acids. V lost 6 bases, J lost 3 bases, and 9 bases stayed unmatched. Study outcomes and limitations: A few chains tied to CMV proved CMV antigen-specific in vitro.

PCR involved 60 Vbeta and 13 Jbeta primers. Sequencing used immunoSEQ multiplex PCR; TCRdb keeps in-frame clones, though not all of them. The sample comprises some 89,000 clones, 85% of which are singletons, and over 7% rests with the top ten. This clonotype originated in a man aged 40-49 years in good health and CMV-seropositive. What was sequenced was PBMCs. The chain links TRBV29-1 to TRBJ2-2, with 8 bases lining up with TRBD1. Here the CDR3 reads CSVLTGDVYTGELFF. CDR3 in DNA: TGCAGCGTCCTGACAGGGGACGTGTACACCGGGGAGCTGTTTTTT.